This T cell receptor beta chain was sequenced during a study of T cells expressing NK-cell markers. CDR3 length: 15 amino acids. CDR1 and CDR2 (germline): SGHDN, FVKESK. Study-wide results and limits: In four donors, these clonotypes also led the CD3+CD56-NKG2C+ fraction.

From the 5' RACE reads, TCRdb lists one entry per CDR3 protein and no DNA. This sample's clone table lists some 300,000 distinct CDR3 sequences. On this clonotype: Its specificity is not known.

This sequence was found in a man between 18 and 35 years old in good health. The chain recombines TRBV14 with TRBJ1-2. Input material: blood T cells: a sorted CD56 or NKG2C T cell subset, CD4+ or CD8+ T cells, or bulk PBMC T cells (not recorded which). The CDR3 here is CASSQEEWTLQGYTF.